The 23 T cell receptor beta chains given below trace back to one sample, sequenced in a study of patients and donors after allogeneic stem cell transplantation. TCRdb analysed the RT-PCR reads with MiXCR anew, one entry per CDR3 protein. The table includes approximately 410,000 distinct CDR3 sequences, around 15% detected once. The specimen sequenced was blood, either unsorted or a sorted T cell fraction (not recorded which). The receptor set was obtained from a human donor who was either an allogeneic HSCT recipient or a stem cell or donor lymphocyte infusion donor (not recorded which). It is not recorded whose cells these are; they may come from a transplant donor.

The genes are TRBV4-1 and TRBJ2-1; D call uncertain. Germline CDR1 and CDR2: MGHRA and YSYEKL. CDR3 length: 14 amino acids. V lost 0 bases, J lost 8 bases, and 11 bases lay in between. The CDR3 DNA reads as TGCGCCAGCAGCCAAGATAGGAGCGTGGATGAGCAGTTCTTC. It encodes CASSQDRSVDEQFF.

This clonotype was found a few times. The V call is TRBV7-2, the J call TRBJ1-5; D is unclear. Germline CDR1 is SGHTA and CDR2 is FQGNSA. This CDR3 has 14 residues. V dropped 4 bases and J dropped 4 bases, with 11 bases sitting between them. In nucleotides, the CDR3 is TGTGCCAGCAGCTCTCGTGTTGGAAATCAGCCCCAGCATTTT. Its protein product is CASSSRVGNQPQHF.

The rearrangement joins TRBV5-1 to TRBJ2-1; TRBD1 is a possible D gene (6 bases). There are 16 residues in the CDR3. Trimming cost V 3 bases and J 5 bases, with 18 bases left between them. CDR1 and CDR2 from the germline V gene are SGHRS and YFSETQ. The CDR3: CASSSYRVAAHNEQFF. DNA for the CDR3: TGCGCCAGCAGCTCCTACAGGGTTGCGGCGCACAATGAGCAGTTCTTC.

The sample holds a few counts of this clonotype. The chain combines TRBV25-1 with TRBJ1-5; 12 positions match TRBD1. Unmatched junction bases numbered 5, after V lost 3 bases and J lost 5 bases. The CDR3 loop spans 16 amino acids. Germline V gives CDR1 MGHDK, CDR2 SYGVNS. The CDR3 is CASSETGQGAHQPQHF. In nucleotides, the CDR3 is TGTGCCAGCAGTGAGACGGGACAGGGGGCACATCAGCCCCAGCATTTT.

J is TRBJ2-7 and V is TRBV28; D ambiguous. Per the germline V gene, CDR1 is MDHEN and CDR2 is SYDVKM. Trimming left V 10 bases short and J 2 bases short, with 12 bases between. The CDR3 sequence is 12 residues long. The CDR3 protein is CATWTVTYEQYF. As DNA, the CDR3 is TGTGCCACCTGGACCGTAACCTACGAGCAGTACTTC.

In its sample, this clonotype was seen many times. The chain is built from TRBV20-1 and TRBJ2-7, with D perhaps TRBD2 (5 bases). Germline V lookup: CDR1 DFQATT, CDR2 SNEGSKA (reference sequence). The CDR3 runs to 12 residues. V was clipped by 3 bases and J by 0 bases, with 6 bases between them. The chain's CDR3 is CSASSVSYEQYF. Here the CDR3 DNA reads TGCAGTGCTAGTAGCGTCTCCTACGAGCAGTACTTC.

This clonotype was found a few times. The DNA of the CDR3 is TGTGCCAGCAGCCGTCAGGACGTACCGTACAATGAGCAGTTCTTC. It codes for CASSRQDVPYNEQFF. The V call is TRBV3-1, the J call TRBJ2-1; D unresolved. The germline V gene encodes CDR1 LGHDT and CDR2 YNNKEL (reference sequence). V lost 4 bases to trimming and J lost 4 bases, with 14 bases between them. CDR3 length: 15 residues.

V gene TRBV30 combines with J gene TRBJ1-5; D unclear. This CDR3 is 13 amino acids long. CDR1 GTSNPN and CDR2 SVGIG come from the germline V gene (reference sequence). The V end lost 3 bases, the J end lost 7 bases, and 13 bases lay between the germline ends. CDR3 DNA sequence: TGTGCCTGGAGAACCGAGAAGGGACAGCCCCAGCATTTT. It encodes CAWRTEKGQPQHF.

J is TRBJ2-7 and V is TRBV10-3; no definite D call. Trimming pared 0 bases from V and 0 bases from J, leaving 12 bases between. CDR3 size: 16 residues. Germline CDR1 reads ENHRY; CDR2 reads SYGVKD. CDR3 region: CAISESVSHGSYEQYF. The CDR3 DNA reads TGTGCCATCAGTGAGTCGGTGAGTCATGGCTCCTACGAGCAGTACTTC.

The chain combines TRBV20-1 with TRBJ2-2, with 8 bases fitting TRBD2. Germline CDR1 DFQATT, CDR2 SNEGSKA (reference sequence). This CDR3 has 15 residues. V shed 6 bases, J shed 0 bases, and the junction held 6 bases outside the gene matches. The chain's CDR3 is CSASSSGSNTGELFF. The CDR3 region has the DNA TGCAGTGCCTCTTCTAGCGGGTCGAACACCGGGGAGCTGTTTTTT.

The chain recombines TRBV28 with TRBJ1-1; a possible D gene is TRBD1 (6 bases). The V gene's germline CDR1 is MDHEN and CDR2 SYDVKM. V lost 7 bases and J lost 5, with 17 bases in between. The CDR3 runs to 14 residues. CDR3 protein: CASTRSRGETEAFF. The CDR3 DNA reads as TGTGCCAGCACCCGGTCTAGGGGGGAGACTGAAGCTTTCTTT.

This clonotype occurred a few times. The CDR3 spells CASSFRGGPYEQYF. CDR3 nucleotide sequence: TGTGCCAGCAGCTTCAGGGGAGGGCCCTACGAGCAGTACTTC. V gene TRBV5-6 combines with J gene TRBJ2-7; D is perhaps TRBD2 (7 bases). Germline CDR1 is SGHDT and CDR2 is YYEEEE. The CDR3 totals 14 residues. V was trimmed by 2 bases and J by 2 bases, leaving 11 bases between them.

This clonotype came up a few times. This chain links TRBV2 with TRBJ1-2; TRBD1 aligns across 8 bases. The CDR3 contains 14 residues. V gave up 7 bases and J gave up 1 base; unmatched junction bases: 5. Germline CDR1 SNHLY, CDR2 FYNNEI. CDR3 sequence reads: CASTGTGYNYGYTF. The CDR3 region has the DNA TGTGCCAGCACCGGGACAGGTTATAACTATGGCTACACCTTC.

This clonotype was recorded a few times. The J gene is TRBJ1-2, the V gene TRBV5-1; 7 bases agree with TRBD1. V shed 1 base, J shed 4 bases, and the junction held 7 bases outside the gene matches. The CDR3 length is 15 residues. Per germline, CDR1 SGHRS and CDR2 YFSETQ. CDR3 sequence: CASSLSQGSSYGYTF. The CDR3 region has the DNA TGCGCCAGCAGCTTGTCACAGGGGTCAAGCTATGGCTACACCTTC.

This clonotype was picked up many times. The chain uses TRBV7-2 and TRBJ2-7; D not certain. The germline V gene encodes CDR1 SGHTA and CDR2 FQGNSA. The CDR3 contains 12 residues. With 1 base removed from V and 9 bases from J, the gap between germline ends came to 10 bases. The CDR3 DNA reads as TGTGCCAGCAGCTTAGGGGCCCACTGGCAGTACTTC. This gives the protein CASSLGAHWQYF.

The chain joins TRBV3-1 to TRBJ2-7; tentative D call: TRBD2 (7 bases). Per germline, CDR1 LGHDT and CDR2 YNNKEL (reference sequence). There are 16 residues in the CDR3. V lost 2 bases to trimming and J lost 1 base, with 15 bases between them. The CDR3, as DNA: TGTGCCAGCAGCCAAAGTGGAGCGGGACAATCCTACGAGCAGTACTTC. Protein sequence: CASSQSGAGQSYEQYF.

J is TRBJ2-5 and V is TRBV4-3, with 7 bases that match TRBD2. V gave up 0 bases and J gave up 6 bases; unmatched junction bases: 7. Germline assignment: CDR1 LGHNA and CDR2 YSLEER. CDR3 size: 15 residues. In nucleotides, the CDR3 is TGCGCCAGCAGCCAAGATGGTGGGAGGGTCCAGACCCAGTACTTC. This translates into CASSQDGGRVQTQYF.

The chain's CDR3 is CASSVEPGQGYEQYF. For the CDR3, the DNA is TGTGCCAGCAGCGTAGAGCCGGGACAGGGGTACGAGCAGTACTTC. V gene TRBV9 combines with J gene TRBJ2-7, with 10 bases aligning to TRBD1. The length of the CDR3 is 15 residues. J lost 4 bases, V lost 0 bases, and 4 bases had no gene match. Per germline, CDR1 SGDLS and CDR2 YYNGEE.

This sequence joins TRBV12-3 or TRBV12-4 and TRBJ2-7, with 7 bases matching TRBD1. V lost 5 bases, J lost 4 bases, and 20 bases stayed unmatched. The CDR3 is 18 residues long. CDR3 sequence reads: CASSNALPGPRGLYEQYF. The DNA for the CDR3 is TGTGCCAGCAGTAACGCCCTCCCGGGCCCAAGGGGGCTATACGAGCAGTACTTC.

V usage is TRBV11-2 and J usage is TRBJ2-1; no reliable D call. CDR1 and CDR2 from the germline V gene are SGHAT and FQNNGV. The ends were cut back, 4 bases at V and 3 bases at J, with 10 bases in the middle. The CDR3 is made up of 14 amino acids. CDR3 in DNA: TGTGCCAGCAGCTCGCTAGGCGGCTACAATGAGCAGTTCTTC. Translating it yields CASSSLGGYNEQFF.

The V gene is TRBV20-1, the J gene TRBJ2-5; D is unresolved. Germline V gene lookup returns CDR1 DFQATT and CDR2 SNEGSKA (reference sequence). The length of the CDR3 is 16 residues. Trimming cost V 1 base and J 5 bases, with 20 bases left between them. CDR3 coding DNA: TGCAGTGCTAGAGCTCTGGCCCCTCCGGGCCAGGAGACCCAGTACTTC. It encodes CSARALAPPGQETQYF.

This sequence joins TRBV12-3 or TRBV12-4 and TRBJ2-1; 9 bases agree with TRBD2. V lost 6 bases, J lost 6 bases, and 12 bases stayed unmatched. The CDR3 spans 16 residues. The CDR3: CASSHGAGGPSNEQFF. CDR3 in DNA: TGTGCCAGCAGCCATGGGGCGGGAGGGCCCTCCAATGAGCAGTTCTTC.

This chain connects TRBV27 to TRBJ1-2; D is unresolved. V dropped 4 bases and J dropped 0 bases, with 15 bases sitting between them. The CDR3 contains 16 residues. Germline lookup yields CDR1 MNHEY and CDR2 SMNVEV (reference sequence). The CDR3 region is CASSYKGLEPNYGYTF. For the CDR3, the DNA is TGTGCCAGCAGTTATAAGGGCCTTGAACCTAACTATGGCTACACCTTC.